This T cell receptor beta chain was documented in a study of a mutant IDH1 vaccine in newly diagnosed glioma. The length of the CDR3 is 15 residues. Germline V gene data show CDR1 as MNHEY and CDR2 as SVGAGI. Trimming took off 0 bases at V and 9 bases at J, with 12 bases between the two ends. Worth noting for this clone: Its antigen is unknown.

The time point: week 47, end of study. Doses comprised 300 ug of mutant IDH1 20-mer peptide each, plus topical imiquimod. Generated by immunoSEQ multiplex PCR, the TCRdb table keeps only in-frame clones and is missing some. This sample has over 30,000 clones; around 87% occur once, and the top ten carry more than 10%. The sequence came from a woman aged 25 to 45 with glioma. The input for sequencing was PBMCs, taken from a glioma patient whose treatment included an IDH1 peptide vaccine. The rearrangement uses TRBV6-5 and TRBJ1-6; D uncertain. DNA for the CDR3: TGTGCCAGCAGTTACTCGAGGCGGGCGGGTTCACCCCTCCACTTT. Translating gives CASSYSRRAGSPLHF.